This entry concerns a single TCR beta chain. Its target is unknown. The CDR3 totals 13 residues. The V gene's germline CDR1 is SEHNR and CDR2 FQNEAQ (reference sequence). Trimming removed 2 bases from V and 9 bases from J, with 11 bases in between. Data came from immunoSEQ multiplex PCR; TCRdb stores just in-frame clones and leaves some out. Of about 210,000 clones in the sample, approximately 94% are singletons; the top ten hold approximately 1.7%. The data stem from a study of T cell responses to AZD1222 COVID-19 vaccine. Study-level findings and limits: Seropositivity was recorded at baseline in only a handful of AZD1222 recipients. Close to half of all spike-specific TCRs reportedly target regions of the variants that are unmutated. Repertoire sampling happened only post peak T cell response. Donor demographics were predominantly white British with a female majority; clonal diversity may be underestimated.

The chain employs TRBV7-9 and TRBJ1-5; D perhaps matches TRBD1 (5 bases). This specimen consisted of peripheral blood, obtained 28 days after the second dose of the MenACWY control vaccine. The receptor's source is an adult who received the MenACWY meningococcal vaccine as a control. The CDR3 DNA sequence: TGTGCCAGCAGCTTAAACTGGGACGGGCCCCAGCATTTT. Its translation is CASSLNWDGPQHF.